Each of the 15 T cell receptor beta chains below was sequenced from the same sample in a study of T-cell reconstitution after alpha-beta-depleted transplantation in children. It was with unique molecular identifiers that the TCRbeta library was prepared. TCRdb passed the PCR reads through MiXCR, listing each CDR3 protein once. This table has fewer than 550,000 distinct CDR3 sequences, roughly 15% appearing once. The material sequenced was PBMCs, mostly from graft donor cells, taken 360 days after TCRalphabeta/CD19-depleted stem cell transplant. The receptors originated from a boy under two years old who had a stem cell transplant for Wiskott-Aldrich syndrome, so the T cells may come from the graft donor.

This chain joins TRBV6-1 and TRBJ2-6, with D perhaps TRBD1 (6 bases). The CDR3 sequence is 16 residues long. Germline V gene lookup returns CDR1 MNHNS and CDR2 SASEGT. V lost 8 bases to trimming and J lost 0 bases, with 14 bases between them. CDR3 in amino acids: CASRRGSSSGANVLTF. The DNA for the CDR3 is TGTGCCAGCCGAAGGGGGTCGAGCTCTGGGGCCAACGTCCTGACTTTC.

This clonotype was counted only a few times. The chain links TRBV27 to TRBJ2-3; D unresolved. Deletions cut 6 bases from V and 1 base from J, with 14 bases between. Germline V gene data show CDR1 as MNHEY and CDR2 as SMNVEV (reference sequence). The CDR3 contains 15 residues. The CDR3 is CASSKTLSRTDTQYF. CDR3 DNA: TGTGCCAGCAGCAAGACACTTTCCCGCACAGATACGCAGTATTTT.

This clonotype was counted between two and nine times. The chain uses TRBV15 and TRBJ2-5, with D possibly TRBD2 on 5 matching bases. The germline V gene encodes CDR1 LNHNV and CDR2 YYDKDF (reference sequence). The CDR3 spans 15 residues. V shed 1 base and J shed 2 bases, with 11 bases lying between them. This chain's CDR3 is CATSRAPQRQETQYF. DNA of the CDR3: TGTGCCACCAGCAGAGCCCCACAGCGGCAAGAGACCCAGTACTTC.

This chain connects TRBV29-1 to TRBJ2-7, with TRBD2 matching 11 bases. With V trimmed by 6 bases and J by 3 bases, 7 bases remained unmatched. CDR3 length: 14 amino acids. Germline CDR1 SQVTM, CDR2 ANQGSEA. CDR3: CSVARLAGGYEQYF. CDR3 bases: TGCAGCGTGGCCCGTCTAGCGGGGGGCTACGAGCAGTACTTC.

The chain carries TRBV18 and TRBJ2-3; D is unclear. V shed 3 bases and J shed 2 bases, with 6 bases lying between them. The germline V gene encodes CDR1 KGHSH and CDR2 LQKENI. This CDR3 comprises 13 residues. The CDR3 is CASSPQHTDTQYF. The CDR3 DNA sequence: TGTGCCAGCTCACCTCAGCACACAGATACGCAGTATTTT.

This CDR3 is CASSLPGTGGKGYTF. The CDR3 DNA is TGTGCCAGCAGTTTGCCCGGGACAGGGGGCAAGGGCTACACCTTC. The chain has TRBV12-3 or TRBV12-4 and TRBJ1-2; 12 nucleotides agree with TRBD1. This CDR3 is 15 amino acids long. With 3 bases clipped from V and 8 bases from J, the junction kept 7 bases outside the gene matches.

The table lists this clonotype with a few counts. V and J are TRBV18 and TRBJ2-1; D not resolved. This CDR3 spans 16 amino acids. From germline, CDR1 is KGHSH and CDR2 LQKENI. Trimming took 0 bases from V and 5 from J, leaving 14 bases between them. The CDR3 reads CASSPPISIRHNEQFF. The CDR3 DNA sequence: TGTGCCAGCTCACCACCGATCAGTATACGACACAATGAGCAGTTCTTC.

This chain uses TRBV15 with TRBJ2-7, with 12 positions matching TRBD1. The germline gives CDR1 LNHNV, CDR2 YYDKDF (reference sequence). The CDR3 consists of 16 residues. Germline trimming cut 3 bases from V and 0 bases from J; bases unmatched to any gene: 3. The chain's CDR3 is CATSRPGQGASYEQYF. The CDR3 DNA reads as TGTGCCACCAGCAGGCCGGGACAGGGGGCCTCCTACGAGCAGTACTTC.

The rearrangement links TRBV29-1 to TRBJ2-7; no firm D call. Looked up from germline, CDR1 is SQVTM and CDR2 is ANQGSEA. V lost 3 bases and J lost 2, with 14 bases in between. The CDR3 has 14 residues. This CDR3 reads CSVEIGQPPYEQYF. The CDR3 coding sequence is TGCAGCGTTGAGATCGGGCAGCCGCCCTACGAGCAGTACTTC.

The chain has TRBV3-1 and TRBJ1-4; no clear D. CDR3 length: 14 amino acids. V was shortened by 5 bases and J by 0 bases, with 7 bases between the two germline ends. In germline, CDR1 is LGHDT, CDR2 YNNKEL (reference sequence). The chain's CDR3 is CASSSGTTNEKLFF. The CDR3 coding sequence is TGTGCCAGCAGCTCCGGTACAACTAATGAAAAACTGTTTTTT.

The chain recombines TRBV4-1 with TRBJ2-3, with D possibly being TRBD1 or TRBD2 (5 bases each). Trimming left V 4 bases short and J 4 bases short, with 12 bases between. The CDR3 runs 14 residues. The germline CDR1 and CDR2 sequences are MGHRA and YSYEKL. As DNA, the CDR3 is TGCGCCAGCAGCCTAAGATGGGGGTCAGATACGCAGTATTTT. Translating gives CASSLRWGSDTQYF.

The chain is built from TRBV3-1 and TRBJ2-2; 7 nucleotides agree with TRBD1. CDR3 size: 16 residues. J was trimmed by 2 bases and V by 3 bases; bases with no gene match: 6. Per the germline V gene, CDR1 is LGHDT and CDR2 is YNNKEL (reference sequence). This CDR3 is CASSHWGQFNTGELFF. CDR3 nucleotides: TGTGCCAGCAGCCACTGGGGACAGTTTAACACCGGGGAGCTGTTTTTT.

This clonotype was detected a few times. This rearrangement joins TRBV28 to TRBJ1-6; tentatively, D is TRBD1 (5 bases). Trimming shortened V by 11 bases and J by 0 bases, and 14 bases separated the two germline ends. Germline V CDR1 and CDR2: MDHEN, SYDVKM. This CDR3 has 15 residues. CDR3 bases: TGTGCCGTCTCGGGGCCGAGCTCCTATAATTCACCCCTCCACTTT. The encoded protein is CAVSGPSSYNSPLHF.

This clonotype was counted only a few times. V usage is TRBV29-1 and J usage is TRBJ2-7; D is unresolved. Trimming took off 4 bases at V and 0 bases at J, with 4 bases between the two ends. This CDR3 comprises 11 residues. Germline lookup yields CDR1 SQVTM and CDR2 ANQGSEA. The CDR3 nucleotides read TGCAGCGTTGTAGACTCCTACGAGCAGTACTTC. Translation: CSVVDSYEQYF.

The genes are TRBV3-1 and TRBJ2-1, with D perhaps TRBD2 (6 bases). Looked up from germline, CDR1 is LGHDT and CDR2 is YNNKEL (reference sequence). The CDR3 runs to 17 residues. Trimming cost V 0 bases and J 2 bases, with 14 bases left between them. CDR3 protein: CASSQDSLAFTYNEQFF. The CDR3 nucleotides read TGTGCCAGCAGCCAAGATAGTCTAGCGTTTACCTACAATGAGCAGTTCTTC.